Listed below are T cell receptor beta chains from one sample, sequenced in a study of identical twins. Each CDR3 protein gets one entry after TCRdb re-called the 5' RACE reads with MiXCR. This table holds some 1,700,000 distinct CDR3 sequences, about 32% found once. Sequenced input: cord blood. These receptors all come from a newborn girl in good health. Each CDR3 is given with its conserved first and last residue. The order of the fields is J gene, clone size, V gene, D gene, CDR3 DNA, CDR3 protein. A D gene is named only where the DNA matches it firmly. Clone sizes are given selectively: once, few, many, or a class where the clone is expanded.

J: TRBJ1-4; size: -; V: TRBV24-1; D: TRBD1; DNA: TGTGCCACCAGTGACTTCACAGGGGCCGTGACTAATGAAAAACTGTTTTTT; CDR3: CATSDFTGAVTNEKLFF
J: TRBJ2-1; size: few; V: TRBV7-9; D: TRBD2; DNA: TGTGCCAGCAGCCTCCGGACTAGCCCCAATGAGCAGTTCTTC; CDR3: CASSLRTSPNEQFF
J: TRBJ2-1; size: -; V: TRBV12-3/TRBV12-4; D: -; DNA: TGTGCCAGCAGTTTAAGGTCTTCCCCGTTCTCTTCTTGCAATGAGCAGTTCTTC; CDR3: CASSLRSSPFSSCNEQFF
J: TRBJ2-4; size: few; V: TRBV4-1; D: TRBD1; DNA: TGCGCCAGCAGCCAGGGACAGGGGATACTAGCCAAAAACATTCAGTACTTC; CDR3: CASSQGQGILAKNIQYF
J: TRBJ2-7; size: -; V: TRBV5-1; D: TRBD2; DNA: TGCGCCAGCAGCTTGGAAAAAGCGGGAGGGACTATTCCCGAGCAGTACTTC; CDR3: CASSLEKAGGTIPEQYF
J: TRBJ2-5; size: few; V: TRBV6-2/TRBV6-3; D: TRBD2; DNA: TGTGCCAGCAGTTACTCGAGTCTAGCGGGAGGAGAGACCCAGTACTTC; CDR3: CASSYSSLAGGETQYF
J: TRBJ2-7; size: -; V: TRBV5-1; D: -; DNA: TGCGCCAGCAGCTTCCCGGACTCCCCCTACGAGCAGTACTTC; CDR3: CASSFPDSPYEQYF
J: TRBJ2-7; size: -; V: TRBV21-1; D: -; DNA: TGTGCCAGCAGCAGATTACCGGGTGAGCGGGAGGTCGCCGAGCAGTACTTC; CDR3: CASSRLPGEREVAEQYF
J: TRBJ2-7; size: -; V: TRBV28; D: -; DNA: TGTGCCAGCATCCAGAGGGGGGCGTACTACGAGCAGTACTTC; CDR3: CASIQRGAYYEQYF
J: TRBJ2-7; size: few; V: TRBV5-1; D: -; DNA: TGCGCCAGCAGCTTGGGGGCCGGGGATGAGCAGTACTTC; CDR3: CASSLGAGDEQYF
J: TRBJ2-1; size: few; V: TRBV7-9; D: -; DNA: TGTGCCAGCAGCTTAGCAAAGGGGGTCGGAGGTGAGCAGTTCTTC; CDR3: CASSLAKGVGGEQFF
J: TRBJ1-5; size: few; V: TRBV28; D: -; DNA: TGTGCCAGCAACCCCCGCGGCCAGCCATCCCTTTATAGCAATCAGCCCCAGCATTTT; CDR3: CASNPRGQPSLYSNQPQHF
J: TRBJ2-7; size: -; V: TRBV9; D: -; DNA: TGTGCCAGCAGCGCCAGGGGGGTTGAGCAGTACTTC; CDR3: CASSARGVEQYF
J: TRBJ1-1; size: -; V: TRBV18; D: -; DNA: TGTGCCAGCTCACCATCGGGCGCTTACACTGAAGCTTTCTTT; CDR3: CASSPSGAYTEAFF
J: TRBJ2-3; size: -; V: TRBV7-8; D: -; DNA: TGTGCCAGCAGCTTATTAACGGCCAGAGATACGCAGTATTTT; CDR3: CASSLLTARDTQYF
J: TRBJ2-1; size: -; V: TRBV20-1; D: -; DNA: TGCAGTGCTAGACGAAGGGGTCATCGGGGCAATGAGCAGTTCTTC; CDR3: CSARRRGHRGNEQFF
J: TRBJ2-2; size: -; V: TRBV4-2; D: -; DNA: TGTGCCAGCAGCCACGAGAATTATAACACCGGGGAGCTGTTTTTT; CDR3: CASSHENYNTGELFF
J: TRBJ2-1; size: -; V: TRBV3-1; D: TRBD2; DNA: TGTGCCAGCAGCCAAGATTGGGCGGGGGGGGATGAGCAGTTCTTC; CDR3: CASSQDWAGGDEQFF
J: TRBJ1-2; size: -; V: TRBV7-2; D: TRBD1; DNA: TGTGCCAGCAGCTTAGCGACTCCCGGGACAGGGCTCTATGGCTACACCTTC; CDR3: CASSLATPGTGLYGYTF
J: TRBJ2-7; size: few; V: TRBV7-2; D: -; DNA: TGTGCCAGCACCCCACGGGGGAGCTCCTATGAGCAGTACTTC; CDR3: CASTPRGSSYEQYF
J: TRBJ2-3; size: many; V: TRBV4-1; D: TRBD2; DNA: TGCGCCAGCAGTCCCCGAGCGGGAGGGAGGACAGATACGCAGTATTTT; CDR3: CASSPRAGGRTDTQYF